The entry below describes one T cell receptor beta chain. Its specificity is not known. With 60 Vbeta and 13 Jbeta primers, the PCR was carried out. Libraries were prepared by immunoSEQ multiplex PCR; TCRdb keeps only in-frame clonotypes and omits some of them. Seen here are roughly 200,000 clones, over 65% observed once, and the top ten hold roughly 3.5%. The sample comes from a study of cytomegalovirus exposure and HLA in healthy donors. Study results and limitations: In an earlier analysis, most TCR beta V segments were productive about 87% or about 30% of the time.

This receptor was obtained from an older woman in good health and CMV-seropositive. Sample: PBMCs.

The CDR3 DNA sequence: TGTGCCAGCAGCCTGGGACTAGCGGGAGGCCCCTGCTACGAGCAGTACTTC. Translating it yields CASSLGLAGGPCYEQYF. The V and J genes are TRBV7-4 and TRBJ2-7; TRBD2 aligns across 15 bases. CDR3 size: 17 residues. After removal of 5 bases from V and 3 bases from J, the junction contained 8 bases not matched to a gene. Germline lookup yields CDR1 SGHVT and CDR2 SQSDAQ.